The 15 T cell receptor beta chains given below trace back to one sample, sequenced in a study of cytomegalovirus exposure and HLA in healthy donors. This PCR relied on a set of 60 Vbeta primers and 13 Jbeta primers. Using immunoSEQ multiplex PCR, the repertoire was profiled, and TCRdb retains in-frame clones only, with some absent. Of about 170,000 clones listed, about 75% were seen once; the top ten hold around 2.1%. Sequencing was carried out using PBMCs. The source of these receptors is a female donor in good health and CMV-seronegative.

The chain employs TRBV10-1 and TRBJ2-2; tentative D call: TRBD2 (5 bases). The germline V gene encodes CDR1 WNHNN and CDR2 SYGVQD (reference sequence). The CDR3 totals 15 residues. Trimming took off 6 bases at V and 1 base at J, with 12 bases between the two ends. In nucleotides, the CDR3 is TGCGCCAGCAGAGAGGGATCGGGGAACACCGGGGAGCTGTTTTTT. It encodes CASREGSGNTGELFF.

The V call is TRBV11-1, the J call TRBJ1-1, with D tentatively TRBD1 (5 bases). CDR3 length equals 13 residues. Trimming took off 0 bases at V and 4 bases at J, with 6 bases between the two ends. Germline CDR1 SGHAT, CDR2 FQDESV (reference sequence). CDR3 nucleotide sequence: TGTGCCAGCAGCTTAGCCCAGGGCACTGAAGCTTTCTTT. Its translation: CASSLAQGTEAFF.

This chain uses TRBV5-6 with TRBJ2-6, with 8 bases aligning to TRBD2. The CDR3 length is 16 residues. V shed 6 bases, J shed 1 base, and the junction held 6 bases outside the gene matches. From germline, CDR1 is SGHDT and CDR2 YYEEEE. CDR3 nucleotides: TGTGCCAGCACCCCGGGGGGGCCGTCTGGGGCCAACGTCCTGACTTTC. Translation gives CASTPGGPSGANVLTF. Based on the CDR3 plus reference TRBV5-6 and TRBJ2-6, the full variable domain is DAGVTQSPTHLIKTRGQQVTLRCSPKSGHDTVSWYQQALGQGPQFIFQYYEEEERQRGNFPDRFSGHQFPNYSSELNVNALLLGDSALYLCASTPGGPSGANVLTFGAGSRLTVL.

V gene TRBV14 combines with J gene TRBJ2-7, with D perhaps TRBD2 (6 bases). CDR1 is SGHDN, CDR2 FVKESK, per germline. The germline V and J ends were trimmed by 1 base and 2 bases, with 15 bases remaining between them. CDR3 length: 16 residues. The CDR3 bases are TGTGCCAGCAGCCAAGTAACTGGACGGACTACCTACGAGCAGTACTTC. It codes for CASSQVTGRTTYEQYF.

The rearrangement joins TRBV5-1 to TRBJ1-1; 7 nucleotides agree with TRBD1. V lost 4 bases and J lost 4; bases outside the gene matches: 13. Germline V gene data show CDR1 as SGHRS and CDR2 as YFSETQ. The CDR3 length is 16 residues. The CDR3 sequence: CASSVTGSGAATEAFF. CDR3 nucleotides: TGCGCCAGCAGCGTGACAGGGTCGGGGGCGGCCACTGAAGCTTTCTTT.

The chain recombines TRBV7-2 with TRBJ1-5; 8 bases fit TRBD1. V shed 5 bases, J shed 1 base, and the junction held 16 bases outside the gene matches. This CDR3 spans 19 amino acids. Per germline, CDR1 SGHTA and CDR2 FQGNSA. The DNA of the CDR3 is TGTGCCAGCAGCCCGAGTCCGGACAGGGCAGAGAGGAGCAATCAGCCCCAGCATTTT. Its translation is CASSPSPDRAERSNQPQHF.

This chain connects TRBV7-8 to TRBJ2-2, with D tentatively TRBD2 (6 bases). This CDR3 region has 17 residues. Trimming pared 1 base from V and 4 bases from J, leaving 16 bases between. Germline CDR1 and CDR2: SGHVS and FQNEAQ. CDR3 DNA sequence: TGTGCCAGCAGCTTAGTTTCGCGGGGATGGAGCACCGGGGAGCTGTTTTTT. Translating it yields CASSLVSRGWSTGELFF. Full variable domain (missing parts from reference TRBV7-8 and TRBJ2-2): GAGVSQSPRYKVAKRGQDVALRCDPISGHVSLFWYQQALGQGPEFLTYFQNEAQLDKSGLPSDRFFAERPEGSVSTLKIQRTQQEDSAVYLCASSLVSRGWSTGELFFGEGSRLTVL.

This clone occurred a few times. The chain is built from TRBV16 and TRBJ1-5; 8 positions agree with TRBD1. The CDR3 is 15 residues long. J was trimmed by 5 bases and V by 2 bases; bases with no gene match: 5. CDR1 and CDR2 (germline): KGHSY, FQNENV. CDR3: CASSQQQGGYQPQHF. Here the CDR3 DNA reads TGTGCCAGCAGCCAACAACAGGGGGGATATCAGCCCCAGCATTTT.

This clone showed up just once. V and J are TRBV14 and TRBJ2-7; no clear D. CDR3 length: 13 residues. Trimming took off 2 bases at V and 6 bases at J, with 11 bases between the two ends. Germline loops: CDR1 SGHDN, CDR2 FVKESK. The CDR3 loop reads CASSQLPSVEQYF. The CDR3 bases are TGTGCCAGCAGCCAACTCCCCTCAGTCGAGCAGTACTTC.

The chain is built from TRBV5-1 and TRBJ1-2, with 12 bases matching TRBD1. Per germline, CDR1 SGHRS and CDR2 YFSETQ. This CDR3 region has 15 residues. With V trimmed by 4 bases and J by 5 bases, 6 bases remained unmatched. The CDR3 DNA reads TGCGCCAGCAGCACGGGACAGGGGGCAGATTATGGCTACACCTTC. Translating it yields CASSTGQGADYGYTF.

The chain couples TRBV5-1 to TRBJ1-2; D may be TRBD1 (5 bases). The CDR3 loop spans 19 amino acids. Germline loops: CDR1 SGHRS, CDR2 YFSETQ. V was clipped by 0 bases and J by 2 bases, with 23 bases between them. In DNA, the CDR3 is TGCGCCAGCAGCTTGGGGTTGGGCGGGACCCTGGGCCCGAACTATGGCTACACCTTC. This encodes CASSLGLGGTLGPNYGYTF.

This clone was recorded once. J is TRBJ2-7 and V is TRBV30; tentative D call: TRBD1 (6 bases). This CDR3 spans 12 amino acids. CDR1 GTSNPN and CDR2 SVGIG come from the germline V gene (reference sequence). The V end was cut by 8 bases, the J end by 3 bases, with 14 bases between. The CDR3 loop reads CAAHRAGYEQYF. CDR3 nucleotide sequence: TGTGCCGCCCACAGGGCCGGCTACGAGCAGTACTTC.

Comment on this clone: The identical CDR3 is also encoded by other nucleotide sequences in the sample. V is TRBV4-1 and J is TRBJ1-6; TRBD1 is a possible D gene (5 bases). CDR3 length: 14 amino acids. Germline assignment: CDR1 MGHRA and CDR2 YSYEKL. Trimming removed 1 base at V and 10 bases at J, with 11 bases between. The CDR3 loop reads CASSQAGGGSPLHF. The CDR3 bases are TGCGCCAGCAGCCAAGCGGGGGGAGGGTCACCCCTCCACTTT.

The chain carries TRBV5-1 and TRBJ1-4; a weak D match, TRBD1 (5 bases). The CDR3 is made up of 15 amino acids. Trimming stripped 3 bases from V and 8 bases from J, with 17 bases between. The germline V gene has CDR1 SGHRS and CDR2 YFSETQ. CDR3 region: CASSSQGLWGEKLFF. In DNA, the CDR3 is TGCGCCAGCAGCTCTCAGGGATTATGGGGAGAAAAACTGTTTTTT.

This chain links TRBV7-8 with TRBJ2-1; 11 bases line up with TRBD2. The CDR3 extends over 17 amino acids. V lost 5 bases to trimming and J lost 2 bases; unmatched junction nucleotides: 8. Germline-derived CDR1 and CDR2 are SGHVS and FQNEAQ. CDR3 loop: CASSPRALAGAYNEQFF. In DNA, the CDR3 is TGTGCCAGCAGCCCCCGCGCACTAGCGGGAGCCTACAATGAGCAGTTCTTC.